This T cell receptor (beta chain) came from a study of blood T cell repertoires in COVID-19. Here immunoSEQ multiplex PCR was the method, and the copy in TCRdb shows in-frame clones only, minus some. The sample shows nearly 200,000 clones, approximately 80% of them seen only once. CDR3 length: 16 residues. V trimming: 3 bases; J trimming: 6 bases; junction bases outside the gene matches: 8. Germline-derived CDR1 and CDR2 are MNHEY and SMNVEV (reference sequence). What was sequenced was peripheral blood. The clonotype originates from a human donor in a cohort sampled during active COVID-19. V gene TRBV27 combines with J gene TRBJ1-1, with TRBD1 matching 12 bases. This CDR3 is CASSLGQGAPRAEAFF. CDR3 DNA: TGTGCCAGCAGTTTGGGACAGGGGGCCCCCAGGGCTGAAGCTTTCTTT.